This paragraph reports one T cell receptor (beta chain). The data were obtained in a study of blood T cell repertoires in COVID-19. Turning to the study itself: Acute-phase and convalescent COVID-19 samples originated in the United States, Italy and Spain. PBMCs, B-cell-depleted T cells, or T cells provided the cDNA or gDNA that made up the material.

The J segment lost 6 bases and the V segment lost 4 bases, leaving 6 bases of the junction unmatched. This CDR3 has 15 amino acids. CDR1 SGHNT and CDR2 YENEEA come from the germline V gene. In the original analysis: It was from reference gene primer amplification that nucleated cell counts were estimated. Using immunoSEQ multiplex PCR, the repertoire was profiled, and TCRdb retains in-frame clones only, with some absent. That table is the source of V, J and clone size, and D and trimming were worked out from the DNA. The sample shows approximately 240,000 clones, 75% to 85% of them seen only once. The material sequenced was peripheral blood. This sequence originates from a human donor in a cohort sampled during active COVID-19. This chain joins TRBV11-3 and TRBJ2-2, with 9 bases identical to TRBD1. The CDR3 loop reads CASSWGQGTAGELFF. The CDR3 nucleotides are TGTGCCAGCAGCTGGGGACAGGGAACAGCCGGGGAGCTGTTTTTT.